What follows is one T cell receptor (beta chain) and its context. From germline, CDR1 is SEHNR and CDR2 FQNEAQ (reference sequence). This CDR3 spans 14 amino acids. V gave up 3 bases and J gave up 1 base, with 9 bases separating them. This sample was taken from a study of T cell changes during pregnancy in multiple sclerosis. Assay used: immunoSEQ multiplex PCR; TCRdb lists only in-frame clones, some missing. The sample includes approximately 90,000 clones, around 93% seen only once; the top ten take about 0.91%. V is TRBV7-9 and J is TRBJ2-5, with a weak D call TRBD1 (6 bases). The material was peripheral blood, obtained before pregnancy. The TCR sequence derives from a female donor with multiple sclerosis, enrolled in a pregnancy study. CDR3 sequence: CASSFRGTQETQYF. The CDR3 region has the DNA TGTGCCAGCAGCTTTAGGGGGACCCAAGAGACCCAGTACTTC.